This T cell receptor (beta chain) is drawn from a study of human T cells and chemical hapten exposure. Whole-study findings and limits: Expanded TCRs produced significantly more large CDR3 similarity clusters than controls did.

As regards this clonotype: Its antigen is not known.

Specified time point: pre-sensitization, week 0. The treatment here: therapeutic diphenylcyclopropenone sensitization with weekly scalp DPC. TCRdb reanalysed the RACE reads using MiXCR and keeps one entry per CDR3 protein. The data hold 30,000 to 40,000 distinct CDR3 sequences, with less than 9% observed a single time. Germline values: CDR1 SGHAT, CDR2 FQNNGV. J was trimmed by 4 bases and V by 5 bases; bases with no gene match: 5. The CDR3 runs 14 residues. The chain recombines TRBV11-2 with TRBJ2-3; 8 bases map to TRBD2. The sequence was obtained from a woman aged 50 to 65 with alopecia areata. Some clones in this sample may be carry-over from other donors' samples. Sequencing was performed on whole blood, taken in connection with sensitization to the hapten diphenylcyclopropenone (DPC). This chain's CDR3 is CASSIGTRPDTQYF. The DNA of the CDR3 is TGTGCCAGCAGCATCGGGACTAGGCCAGATACGCAGTATTTT.